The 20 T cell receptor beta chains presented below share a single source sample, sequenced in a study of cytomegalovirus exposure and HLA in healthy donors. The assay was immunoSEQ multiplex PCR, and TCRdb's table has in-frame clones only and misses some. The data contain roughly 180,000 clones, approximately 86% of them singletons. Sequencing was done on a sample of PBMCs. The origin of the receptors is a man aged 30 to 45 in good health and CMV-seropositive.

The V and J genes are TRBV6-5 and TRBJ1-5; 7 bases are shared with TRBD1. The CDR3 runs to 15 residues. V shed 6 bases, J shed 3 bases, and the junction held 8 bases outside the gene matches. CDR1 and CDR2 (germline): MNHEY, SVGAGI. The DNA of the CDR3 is TGTGCCAGCAGGTCGACAGGGAGGATCAATCAGCCCCAGCATTTT. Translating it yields CASRSTGRINQPQHF.

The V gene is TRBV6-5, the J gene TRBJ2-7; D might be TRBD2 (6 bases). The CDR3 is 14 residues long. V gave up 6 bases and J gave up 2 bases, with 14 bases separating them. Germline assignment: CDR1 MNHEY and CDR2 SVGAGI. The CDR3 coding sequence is TGTGCCAGCAGAACCCCCGGACTAACCTACGAGCAGTACTTC. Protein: CASRTPGLTYEQYF.

Here the CDR3 reads CASRLRARGSPNQPQHF. The CDR3 DNA follows: TGTGCCAGCAGACTAAGGGCTCGCGGCAGCCCCAATCAGCCCCAGCATTTT. The chain combines TRBV28 with TRBJ1-5, with no clear D. This CDR3 has 17 amino acids. Trimming cost V 6 bases and J 3 bases, with 21 bases left between them. Germline V gives CDR1 MDHEN, CDR2 SYDVKM.

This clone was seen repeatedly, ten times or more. The CDR3 reads CASSWGQGARSPLHF. In nucleotides, the CDR3 is TGTGCCAGCAGCTGGGGACAGGGGGCGAGATCACCCCTCCACTTT. The chain links TRBV7-2 to TRBJ1-6; 12 bases agree with TRBD1. The V and J ends lost 4 bases and 10 bases, in that order; junction bases with no gene match: 5. The CDR3 extends over 15 amino acids. Germline CDR1 reads SGHTA; CDR2 reads FQGNSA.

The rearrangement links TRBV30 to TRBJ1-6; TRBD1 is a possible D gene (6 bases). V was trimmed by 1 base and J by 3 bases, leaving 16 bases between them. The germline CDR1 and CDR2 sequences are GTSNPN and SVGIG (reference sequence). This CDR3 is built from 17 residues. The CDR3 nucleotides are TGTGCCTGGAGTGGTAGGGACACACGAAACTATAATTCACCCCTCCACTTT. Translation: CAWSGRDTRNYNSPLHF. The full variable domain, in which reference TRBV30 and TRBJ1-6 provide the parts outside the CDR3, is SQTIHQWPATLVQPVGSPLSLECTVEGTSNPNLYWYRQAAGRGLQLLFYSVGIGQISSEVPQNLSASRPQDRQFILSSKKLLLSDSGFYLCAWSGRDTRNYNSPLHFGNGTRLTVT.

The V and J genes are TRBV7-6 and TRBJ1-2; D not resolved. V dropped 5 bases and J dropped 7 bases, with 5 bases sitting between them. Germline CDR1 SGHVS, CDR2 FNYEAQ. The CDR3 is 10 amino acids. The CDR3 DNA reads TGTGCCAGCAGCCCCACTGGCTACACCTTC. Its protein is CASSPTGYTF.

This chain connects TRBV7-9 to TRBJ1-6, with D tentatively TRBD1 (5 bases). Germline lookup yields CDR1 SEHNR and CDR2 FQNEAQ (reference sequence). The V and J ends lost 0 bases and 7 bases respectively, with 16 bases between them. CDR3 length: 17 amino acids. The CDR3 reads CASSLATDWGQNSPLHF. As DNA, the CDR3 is TGTGCCAGCAGCTTAGCCACGGATTGGGGCCAGAATTCACCCCTCCACTTT.

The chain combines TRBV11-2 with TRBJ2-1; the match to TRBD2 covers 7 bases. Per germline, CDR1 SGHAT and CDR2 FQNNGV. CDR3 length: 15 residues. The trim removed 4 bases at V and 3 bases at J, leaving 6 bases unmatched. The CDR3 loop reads CASSYQAGNYNEQFF. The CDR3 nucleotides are TGTGCCAGCAGCTATCAAGCGGGAAACTACAATGAGCAGTTCTTC.

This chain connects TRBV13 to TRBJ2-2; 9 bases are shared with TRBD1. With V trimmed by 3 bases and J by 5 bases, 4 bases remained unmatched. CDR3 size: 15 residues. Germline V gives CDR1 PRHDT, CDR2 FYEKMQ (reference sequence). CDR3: CASSLGTGRTGELFF. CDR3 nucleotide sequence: TGTGCCAGCAGCTTGGGGACAGGGAGGACCGGGGAGCTGTTTTTT.

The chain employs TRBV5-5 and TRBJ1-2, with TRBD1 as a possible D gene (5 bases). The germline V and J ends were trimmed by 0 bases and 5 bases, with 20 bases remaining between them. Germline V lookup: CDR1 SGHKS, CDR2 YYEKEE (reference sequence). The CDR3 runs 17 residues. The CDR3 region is CASSLAAGSILVYGYTF. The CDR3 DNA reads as TGTGCCAGCAGCTTGGCGGCAGGGTCTATCTTAGTGTATGGCTACACCTTC.

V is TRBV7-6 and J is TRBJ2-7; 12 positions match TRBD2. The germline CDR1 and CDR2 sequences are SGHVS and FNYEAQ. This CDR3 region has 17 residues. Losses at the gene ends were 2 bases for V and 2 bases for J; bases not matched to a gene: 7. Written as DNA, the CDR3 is TGTGCCAGCAGCTTATCTGGGCGACTAGCGGGAGCCTACGAGCAGTACTTC. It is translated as CASSLSGRLAGAYEQYF.

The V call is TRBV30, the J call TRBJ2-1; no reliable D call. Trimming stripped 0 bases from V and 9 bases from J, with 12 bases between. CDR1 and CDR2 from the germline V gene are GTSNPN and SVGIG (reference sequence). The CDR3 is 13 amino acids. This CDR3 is CAWSVQSSGEQFF. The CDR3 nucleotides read TGTGCCTGGAGTGTACAATCGAGTGGTGAGCAGTTCTTC.

CDR3 region: CAWSGNSGSGNTIYF. The CDR3 nucleotides read TGTGCCTGGAGTGGGAATTCGGGGTCTGGAAACACCATATATTTT. The rearrangement uses TRBV30 and TRBJ1-3, with D uncertain. Trimming shortened V by 1 base and J by 1 base, and 11 bases separated the two germline ends. The CDR3 totals 15 residues. The germline V gene has CDR1 GTSNPN and CDR2 SVGIG (reference sequence). The full variable domain, rest sourced from reference TRBV30 and TRBJ1-3, is SQTIHQWPATLVQPVGSPLSLECTVEGTSNPNLYWYRQAAGRGLQLLFYSVGIGQISSEVPQNLSASRPQDRQFILSSKKLLLSDSGFYLCAWSGNSGSGNTIYFGEGSWLTVV.

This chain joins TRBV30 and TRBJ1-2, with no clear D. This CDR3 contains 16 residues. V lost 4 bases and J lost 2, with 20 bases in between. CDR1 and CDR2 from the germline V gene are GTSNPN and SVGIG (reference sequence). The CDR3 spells CAWKPLGEGGNYGYTF. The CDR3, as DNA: TGTGCCTGGAAACCCCTCGGGGAGGGAGGGAACTATGGCTACACCTTC.

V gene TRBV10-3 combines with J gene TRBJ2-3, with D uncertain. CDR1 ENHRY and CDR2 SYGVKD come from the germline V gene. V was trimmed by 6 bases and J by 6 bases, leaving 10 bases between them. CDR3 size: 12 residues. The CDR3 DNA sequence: TGTGCCATCAGCCGCGCCCGGGATACGCAGTATTTT. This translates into CAISRARDTQYF.

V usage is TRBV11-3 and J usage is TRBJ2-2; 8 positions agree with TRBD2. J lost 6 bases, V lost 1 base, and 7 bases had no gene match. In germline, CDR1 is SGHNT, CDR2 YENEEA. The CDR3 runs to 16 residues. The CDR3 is CASSLAAGGVAGELFF. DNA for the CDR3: TGTGCCAGCAGCTTAGCGGCGGGAGGAGTCGCCGGGGAGCTGTTTTTT.

The CDR3 DNA sequence: TGTGCCAGCAGTTCCCCCGGGACAGGGGAGTTGAACACTGAAGCTTTCTTT. Residues: CASSSPGTGELNTEAFF. The chain uses TRBV27 and TRBJ1-1; 10 nucleotides align to TRBD1. Per germline, CDR1 MNHEY and CDR2 SMNVEV (reference sequence). The CDR3 is made up of 17 amino acids. Germline trimming cut 4 bases from V and 0 bases from J; bases unmatched to any gene: 8.

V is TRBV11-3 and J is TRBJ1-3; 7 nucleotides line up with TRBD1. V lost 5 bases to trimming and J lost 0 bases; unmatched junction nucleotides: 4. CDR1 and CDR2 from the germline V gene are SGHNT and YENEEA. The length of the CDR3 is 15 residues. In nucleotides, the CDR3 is TGTGCCAGCAGCAACACAGGGGTCTCTGGAAACACCATATATTTT. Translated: CASSNTGVSGNTIYF.

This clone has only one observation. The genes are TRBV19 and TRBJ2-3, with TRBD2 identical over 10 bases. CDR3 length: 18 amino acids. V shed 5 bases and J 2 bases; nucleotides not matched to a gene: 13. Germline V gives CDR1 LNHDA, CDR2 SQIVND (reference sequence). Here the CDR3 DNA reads TGTGCCAGTAGTCCTACTAGCGGGGCCTCGGCCAACACAGATACGCAGTATTTT. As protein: CASSPTSGASANTDTQYF.

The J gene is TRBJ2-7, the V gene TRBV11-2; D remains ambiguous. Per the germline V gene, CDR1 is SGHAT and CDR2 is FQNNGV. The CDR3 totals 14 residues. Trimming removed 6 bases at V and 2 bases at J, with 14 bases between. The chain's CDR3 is CASRHVRKTYEQYF. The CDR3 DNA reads TGTGCCAGCAGACACGTAAGGAAGACCTACGAGCAGTACTTC. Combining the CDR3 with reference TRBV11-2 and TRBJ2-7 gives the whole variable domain EAGVAQSPRYKIIEKRQSVAFWCNPISGHATLYWYQQILGQGPKLLIQFQNNGVVDDSQLPKDRFSAERLKGVDSTLKIQPAKLEDSAVYLCASRHVRKTYEQYFGPGTRLTVT.